This T cell receptor beta chain was profiled in a study of Tregs in tolerant kidney transplant recipients (dated by TCRdb to the late 2010s). Notes on the research overall: The transplants used related donors along with nonmyeloablative bone marrow transplantation, and in the human trials mixed chimerism was transient. The study used TCRbeta sequencing to identify donor-specific regulatory T cells before combined kidney and bone marrow transplantation, then tracked those cells after transplant. General conclusions and limits of the study: For some patients the PCR primers changed over time, which made it impossible to compare the samples from those patients at the nucleotide level. In tolerant patients, donor-specific Tregs expanded more than Tregs overall, which suggests antigen-driven rather than nonspecific expansion. Because only a small number of patients were included, the study had limitations, and the results will need to be validated in larger populations as well as under other immunosuppression protocols. Biological reproducibility was not examined directly, but technical replication error appeared to be minimal. Expanding Tregs with activated donor B cells appeared to identify the most biologically relevant and donor-specific TCRbeta repertoire.

As regards this clone: The clone's antigen remains unknown. Base qualities were left out, and no much larger clone turns up one base away.

The cysteine opens and the phenylalanine closes a CDR3 of 16 amino acids. The entry retains the CDR3 DNA only, 48 bases that are in frame from base 1. The germline V gene encodes CDR1 LGHNA and CDR2 YSLEER. V ends up 0 bases short and J 9 bases short, with an unmatched junction base count of 11. The sample's time point label, in plain terms: blood sample drawn before combined kidney and bone marrow transplant. In bulk CFSE mixed lymphocyte reactions, CFSE-labeled recipient PBMCs were cocultured with irradiated donor PBMCs for 5 to 6 days, then stained for CD3/CD4/CD8 and FACS-sorted. 4 combined kidney and bone marrow transplant recipients from the ITN036ST trial were included as patients, and samples were available only from these trial subjects. Healthy control blood was processed to PBMCs by Ficoll density gradient and cryopreserved, and patient PBMCs were collected before and after transplant.

Genomic DNA was extracted from sorted cells with the QIAGEN DNeasy Blood and Tissue Kit for TCRbeta CDR3 sequencing. Through immunoSEQ, high-throughput TCRbeta CDR3 sequencing was done commercially, including PCR amplification with internal controls and bias correction. Per the source publication's procedure: Unique productive TCRbeta sequences were defined by CDR3 nucleotide sequence when primers matched and otherwise by CDR3 amino acid sequence together with Vbeta and Jbeta genes. A sequence counted as donor-reactive if, in CFSE-low cells, the sequence had a frequency of at least 0.01% and was expanded at least 5-fold compared with unstimulated cells. Repertoire divergence was quantified by Jensen-Shannon divergence calculated from the top 100 TCRbeta sequences ranked by frequency. When a sample had multiple sequencing runs, each run was corrected for sorting error separately and the runs were then pooled. TCRdb limited this immuneACCESS table to in-frame rearrangements with V and J called. A share of clones is missing; checked studies link under half to unresolved V genes, and the rest is unexplained. V, J and clone size are those of that table, while D and trimming were read from the DNA. The sample data list 15,000 to 18,000 clones, and around 50% of these were observed just once. The top ten clones comprise under 4% of the sample.

This receptor was identified in a human patient who received a combined kidney and bone marrow transplant. The starting material was CD4+ T cells from blood cultured with allogeneic cells, obtained before the transplant. This chain joins TRBV4-3 to TRBJ2-1; 7 central bases correspond to TRBD1. The CDR3: CASSQDRTGWTIEQFF. The DNA sequence reads TGCGCCAGCAGCCAAGATCGGACAGGCTGGACGATTGAGCAGTTCTTC.